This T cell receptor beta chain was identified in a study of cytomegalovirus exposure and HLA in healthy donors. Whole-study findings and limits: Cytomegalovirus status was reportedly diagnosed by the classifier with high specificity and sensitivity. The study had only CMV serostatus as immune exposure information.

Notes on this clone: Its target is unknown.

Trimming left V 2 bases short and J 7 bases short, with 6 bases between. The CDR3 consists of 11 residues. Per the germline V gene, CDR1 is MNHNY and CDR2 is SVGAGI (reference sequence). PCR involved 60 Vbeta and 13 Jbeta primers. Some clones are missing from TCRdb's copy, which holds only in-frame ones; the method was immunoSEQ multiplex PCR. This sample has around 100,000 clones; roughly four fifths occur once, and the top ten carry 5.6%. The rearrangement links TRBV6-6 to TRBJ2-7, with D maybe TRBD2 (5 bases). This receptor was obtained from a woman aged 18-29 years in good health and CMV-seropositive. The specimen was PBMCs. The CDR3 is CASSYRGEQYF. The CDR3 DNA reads TGTGCCAGCAGTTACAGAGGGGAGCAGTACTTC.